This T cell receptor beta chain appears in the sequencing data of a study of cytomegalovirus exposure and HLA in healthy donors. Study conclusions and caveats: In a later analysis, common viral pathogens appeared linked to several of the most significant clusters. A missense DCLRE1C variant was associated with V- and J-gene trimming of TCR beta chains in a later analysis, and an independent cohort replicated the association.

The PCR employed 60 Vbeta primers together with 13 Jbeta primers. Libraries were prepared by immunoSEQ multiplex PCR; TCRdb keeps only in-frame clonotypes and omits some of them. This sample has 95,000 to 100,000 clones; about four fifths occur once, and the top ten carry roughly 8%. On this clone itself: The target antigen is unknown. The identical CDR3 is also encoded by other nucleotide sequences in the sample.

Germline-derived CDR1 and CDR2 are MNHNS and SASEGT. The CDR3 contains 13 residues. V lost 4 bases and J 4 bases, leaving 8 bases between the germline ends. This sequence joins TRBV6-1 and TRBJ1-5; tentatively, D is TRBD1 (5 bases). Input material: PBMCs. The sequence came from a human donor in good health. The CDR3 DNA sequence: TGTGCCAGCAGTGTGCAGGGTAATCAGCCCCAGCATTTT. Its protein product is CASSVQGNQPQHF.